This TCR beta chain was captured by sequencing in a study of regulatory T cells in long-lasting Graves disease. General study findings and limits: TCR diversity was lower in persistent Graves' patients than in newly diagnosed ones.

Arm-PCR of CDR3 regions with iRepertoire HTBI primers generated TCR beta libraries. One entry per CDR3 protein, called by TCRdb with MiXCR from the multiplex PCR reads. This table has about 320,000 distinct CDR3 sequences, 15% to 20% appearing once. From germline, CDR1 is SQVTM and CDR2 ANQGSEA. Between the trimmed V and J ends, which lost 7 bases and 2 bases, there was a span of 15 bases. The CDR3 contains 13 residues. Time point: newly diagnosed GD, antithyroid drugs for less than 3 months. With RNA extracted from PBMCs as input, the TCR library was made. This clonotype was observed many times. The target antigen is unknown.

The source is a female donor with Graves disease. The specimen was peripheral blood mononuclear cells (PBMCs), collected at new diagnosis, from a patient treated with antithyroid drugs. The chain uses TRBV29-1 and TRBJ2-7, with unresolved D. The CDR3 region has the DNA TGCAGCGCACGAGACGCATACCCCTACGAGCAGTACTTC. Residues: CSARDAYPYEQYF.